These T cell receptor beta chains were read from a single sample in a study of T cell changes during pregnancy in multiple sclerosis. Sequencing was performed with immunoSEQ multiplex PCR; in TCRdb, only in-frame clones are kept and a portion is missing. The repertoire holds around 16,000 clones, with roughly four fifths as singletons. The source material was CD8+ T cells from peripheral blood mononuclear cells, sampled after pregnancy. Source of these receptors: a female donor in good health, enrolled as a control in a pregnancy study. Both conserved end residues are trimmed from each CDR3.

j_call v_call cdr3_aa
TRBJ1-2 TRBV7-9 ASSPRGDRANYGYT
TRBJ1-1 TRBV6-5 ASRNDLGDTEAF
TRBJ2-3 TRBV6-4 ATPEGGTTDTQY
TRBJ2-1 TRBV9 ASSVVAGGDNEQF
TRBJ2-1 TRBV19 ASSPLRGYNEQF
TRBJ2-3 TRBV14 ASSRDFRGDTQY
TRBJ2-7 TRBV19 ASSTPRDRGNYEQY
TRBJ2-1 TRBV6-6 ASKVRDRVTDEQF
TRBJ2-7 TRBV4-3 ASSQVLDSAYEQY
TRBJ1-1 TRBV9 ASTSSDRGKTEAF
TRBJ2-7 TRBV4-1 ASSQSGQGVHEQY